The clone carrying this T cell receptor beta chain occurred many times. Its specificity is not known. The entry originates in a study of CD8 T cells in ankylosing spondylitis. The study, taken as a whole, reports: Reportedly, significant enrichment of disease-linked clones occurred in matched ankylosing spondylitis synovial fluid. Fewer than ten highly homologous variants made up a TCR beta motif, and this motif appeared characteristic of ankylosing spondylitis blood.

Preparation of TCR beta libraries was done by quantitative 5'-RACE with molecular barcodes. One entry per CDR3 protein results from TCRdb running MiXCR on the 5' RACE reads. The sample consists of about 240,000 distinct CDR3 sequences, approximately 9% of them appearing once. The CDR3 length is 17 residues. Trimming took 6 bases from V and 0 from J; bases not matched to a gene: 2. The genes are TRBV12-3 or TRBV12-4 and TRBJ2-1; 16 positions agree with TRBD2. Sequenced material: blood, either unsorted or a sorted T cell fraction (not recorded which). The TCR originated in a male donor with ankylosing spondylitis or in good health (not recorded which). CDR3 sequence: CASRGLAGGTSYNEQFF. CDR3 nucleotide sequence: TGTGCCAGCAGGGGACTAGCGGGAGGGACCTCCTACAATGAGCAGTTCTTC.